The 24 T cell receptor beta chains in this list originate from one sample, sequenced in a study of T cells in Graves' hyperthyroidism and ophthalmopathy. RNA transcripts gave rise to amplified TCR beta CDR3 regions. RT-PCR in the first round (using the HTBI primer set) targeted the TCR CDR3. TCRdb passed the multiplex PCR reads through MiXCR, listing each CDR3 protein once. The data show roughly 280,000 distinct CDR3 sequences, about 20% seen once. Sequences were obtained from blood. These receptors were taken from a man aged 30 to 45 with Graves' ophthalmopathy.

The table lists this clonotype with many counts. CDR3 nucleotides: TGTGCCAGCGTCTGGGCGGGAAACACAGATACGCAGTATTTT. Translated: CASVWAGNTDTQYF. This chain links TRBV6-1 with TRBJ2-3, with D perhaps TRBD2 (6 bases). The germline gives CDR1 MNHNS, CDR2 SASEGT. Trimming removed 8 bases from V and 2 bases from J, with 14 bases in between. The CDR3 sequence is 14 residues long.

J is TRBJ1-4 and V is TRBV11-2; perhaps TRBD1 as D (5 bases). This CDR3 has 16 residues. The germline gives CDR1 SGHAT, CDR2 FQNNGV. Trimming took off 0 bases at V and 8 bases at J, with 16 bases between the two ends. The CDR3 protein is CASSLEGQGLGEKLFF. The CDR3 DNA reads as TGTGCCAGCAGCTTAGAGGGTCAGGGACTGGGAGAAAAACTGTTTTTT.

In this sample, this clonotype turned up a few times. The rearrangement joins TRBV11-2 to TRBJ2-3; 7 positions match TRBD2. Germline trimming cut 2 bases from V and 1 base from J; bases unmatched to any gene: 12. Looked up from germline, CDR1 is SGHAT and CDR2 is FQNNGV. There are 18 residues in the CDR3. The CDR3 is CASSLKGASGGGTDTQYF. CDR3 nucleotides: TGTGCCAGCAGCTTAAAAGGGGCTAGCGGAGGGGGCACAGATACGCAGTATTTT.

This clonotype was found many times. The chain uses TRBV28 and TRBJ2-7; 10 positions agree with TRBD2. V was clipped by 2 bases and J by 4 bases; unmatched bases: 2. CDR1 is MDHEN, CDR2 SYDVKM, per germline. The CDR3 loop spans 14 amino acids. CDR3 residues: CASSLKGLAYEQYF. DNA for the CDR3: TGTGCCAGCAGTTTAAAGGGACTAGCGTACGAGCAGTACTTC.

This clonotype was observed many times. The chain employs TRBV4-2 and TRBJ2-5, with 7 bases matching TRBD2. The CDR3 is 14 amino acids. J gave up 1 base and V 4 bases, and 3 bases lay outside the gene matches. CDR1 is LGHNA and CDR2 is YNFKEQ in the germline V gene. CDR3 sequence (DNA): TGTGCCAGCAGCCGTACTAGCGCCCAAGAGACCCAGTACTTC. It translates to CASSRTSAQETQYF.

V usage is TRBV11-2 and J usage is TRBJ2-7, with 7 bases aligning to TRBD1. The CDR3 extends over 17 amino acids. The trim removed 9 bases at V and 1 base at J, leaving 18 bases unmatched. Germline V gives CDR1 SGHAT, CDR2 FQNNGV. DNA of the CDR3: TGTGCCAGTAGTACGACCCCGGGACAGAGATTTTCCTACGAGCAGTACTTC. Translation: CASSTTPGQRFSYEQYF.

This clonotype was detected ten times or more. The chain links TRBV2 to TRBJ2-1; TRBD1 agrees at 8 bases. From germline, CDR1 is SNHLY and CDR2 FYNNEI. V dropped 1 base and J dropped 8; count of bases not matched to a gene: 4. The CDR3 length is 14 residues. The CDR3, as DNA: TGTGCCAGCAGTGAAGACGGACAGGGTCATGAGCAGTTCTTC. Protein product: CASSEDGQGHEQFF.

The chain joins TRBV19 to TRBJ2-1; 7 positions agree with TRBD1. V was pared by 4 bases and J by 0 bases, with 6 bases of the junction left unmatched. The CDR3 extends over 16 amino acids. The germline V gene has CDR1 LNHDA and CDR2 SQIVND (reference sequence). The CDR3 here is CASSNRGGISYNEQFF. In DNA, the CDR3 is TGTGCCAGTAGTAACAGGGGCGGAATCTCCTACAATGAGCAGTTCTTC.

This clonotype was recorded a few times. CDR3 DNA sequence: TGCAGTGCGGGGGCTGGAGGGAACTACGAGCAGTACTTC. This encodes CSAGAGGNYEQYF. The chain has TRBV20-1 and TRBJ2-7; perhaps D is TRBD1 or TRBD2 (6 bases each). This CDR3 region has 13 residues. Germline values: CDR1 DFQATT, CDR2 SNEGSKA (reference sequence). V was pared by 6 bases and J by 3 bases, with 15 bases between.

A word on this clonotype: Just one base apart from a much larger clone, this may be a read error. The gene calls are TRBV24-1 and TRBJ2-3; D call uncertain. Trimming pared 4 bases from V and 0 bases from J, leaving 4 bases between. CDR3 size: 13 residues. Germline-derived CDR1 and CDR2 are KGHDR and SFDVKD. The CDR3 region is CATSEDSTDTQYF. The CDR3 nucleotides read TGTGCCACCAGTGAGGACAGCACAGATACGCAGTATTTT.

V gene TRBV6-1 combines with J gene TRBJ2-1; the D gene is possibly TRBD2 (5 bases). The V gene's germline CDR1 is MNHNS and CDR2 SASEGT. Trimming stripped 4 bases from V and 6 bases from J, with 10 bases between. The CDR3 extends over 13 amino acids. CDR3 loop: CASSVLGSNEQFF. For the CDR3, the DNA is TGTGCCAGCAGTGTACTAGGTAGCAATGAGCAGTTCTTC.

A few counts support this clonotype. The V gene is TRBV3-1, the J gene TRBJ1-2; tentatively, D is TRBD1 (6 bases). With 2 bases removed from V and 4 bases from J, the gap between germline ends came to 14 bases. The CDR3 runs to 15 residues. Germline lookup yields CDR1 LGHDT and CDR2 YNNKEL (reference sequence). The CDR3, as DNA: TGTGCCAGCAGCCAAATTGGACAGAACACCTATGGCTACACCTTC. Translation: CASSQIGQNTYGYTF.

The chain is built from TRBV30 and TRBJ1-1; the D gene is possibly TRBD1 (5 bases). Germline V CDR1 and CDR2: GTSNPN, SVGIG (reference sequence). V dropped 3 bases and J dropped 3 bases, with 8 bases sitting between them. The CDR3 totals 12 residues. CDR3 sequence: CAWRTQDTEAFF. The CDR3 nucleotides are TGTGCCTGGAGAACACAGGACACTGAAGCTTTCTTT.

The chain couples TRBV3-1 to TRBJ2-5; 7 bases are a match to TRBD2. V shed 1 base, J shed 5 bases, and the junction held 10 bases outside the gene matches. CDR3 length: 16 residues. Per the germline V gene, CDR1 is LGHDT and CDR2 is YNNKEL (reference sequence). The DNA for the CDR3 is TGTGCCAGCAGCCAAGGGTCGGGGGGAGCGACGGAGACCCAGTACTTC. Translated: CASSQGSGGATETQYF.

This clonotype showed up just a few times. The chain uses TRBV6-2 or TRBV6-3 and TRBJ2-1, with 9 bases that match TRBD2. J was trimmed by 13 bases and V by 6 bases; bases with no gene match: 28. The CDR3 extends over 19 amino acids. Germline V gives CDR1 MNHEY, CDR2 SVGEGT. The CDR3 DNA reads TGTGCCAGCAGCCCCCCCCGCGGAATCGACACCGGGCTAGCGGGAAAACAGTTCTTC. Translation: CASSPPRGIDTGLAGKQFF.

The V call is TRBV20-1, the J call TRBJ2-1, with 15 bases identical to TRBD2. Germline lookup yields CDR1 DFQATT and CDR2 SNEGSKA (reference sequence). The J segment lost 8 bases and the V segment lost 5 bases, leaving 4 bases of the junction unmatched. The CDR3 covers 14 residues. CDR3 sequence (DNA): TGCAGTGCTGAAGGACTAGCGGGAGGGGATGAGCAGTTCTTC. It yields the protein CSAEGLAGGDEQFF.

This clonotype occurred many times. V is TRBV27 and J is TRBJ2-2; the match to TRBD1 covers 11 bases. CDR1 and CDR2 from the germline V gene are MNHEY and SMNVEV (reference sequence). J gave up 6 bases and V 0 bases, and 6 bases lay outside the gene matches. This CDR3 is built from 17 residues. The CDR3 here is CASSLSSPGQGAGELFF. CDR3 in DNA: TGTGCCAGCAGTTTATCTTCTCCGGGACAGGGGGCCGGGGAGCTGTTTTTT.

This rearrangement joins TRBV3-1 to TRBJ2-7; the D is unclear. Germline V CDR1 and CDR2: LGHDT, YNNKEL (reference sequence). Between the trimmed V and J ends, which lost 4 bases and 9 bases, there was a span of 16 bases. The CDR3 length is 13 residues. CDR3 coding DNA: TGTGCCAGCAGCCGCGGACCTAACCTCGGGCAGTACTTC. Encoded protein: CASSRGPNLGQYF.

This clonotype was seen repeatedly, ten times or more. The CDR3: CASDSTGTSGSSNTQYF. CDR3 sequence (DNA): TGCGCCAGCGATTCCACCGGGACTAGCGGGAGTTCGAATACGCAGTATTTT. The V and J genes are TRBV5-1 and TRBJ2-3, with TRBD2 identical over 14 bases. The CDR3 spans 17 residues. Germline CDR1 reads SGHRS; CDR2 reads YFSETQ. With V trimmed by 7 bases and J by 7 bases, 14 bases remained unmatched.

This clonotype was counted at least ten times. The chain links TRBV7-2 to TRBJ2-7; possibly TRBD1 for D (7 bases). CDR3 length: 15 residues. Per the germline V gene, CDR1 is SGHTA and CDR2 is FQGNSA. V gave up 0 bases and J gave up 2 bases, with 11 bases separating them. The CDR3 sequence: CASSLAQGRPYEQYF. CDR3 bases: TGTGCCAGCAGCTTAGCACAGGGGAGGCCCTACGAGCAGTACTTC. Full variable domain (missing parts from reference TRBV7-2 and TRBJ2-7): GAGVSQSPSNKVTEKGKDVELRCDPISGHTALYWYRQSLGQGLEFLIYFQGNSAPDKSGLPSDRFSAERTGGSVSTLTIQRTQQEDSAVYLCASSLAQGRPYEQYFGPGTRLTVT.

The chain recombines TRBV2 with TRBJ1-1; D might be TRBD1 (5 bases). Germline V CDR1 and CDR2: SNHLY, FYNNEI. V lost 4 bases, J lost 11 bases, and 11 bases lay in between. The CDR3 runs 11 residues. CDR3 loop: CASSGGVWAFF. CDR3 nucleotide sequence: TGTGCCAGCAGTGGAGGGGTATGGGCTTTCTTT.

This chain links TRBV4-1 with TRBJ1-5; TRBD1 aligns across 10 bases. The CDR3 has 15 residues. V shed 5 bases, J shed 2 bases, and the junction held 3 bases outside the gene matches. Germline values: CDR1 MGHRA, CDR2 YSYEKL. Written as DNA, the CDR3 is TGCGCCAGCAGCGGAGGACAGGGGGGCAATCAGCCCCAGCATTTT. Amino acids: CASSGGQGGNQPQHF.

The gene calls are TRBV12-3 or TRBV12-4 and TRBJ1-1, with D possibly matching TRBD1 (5 bases). V was shortened by 6 bases and J by 0 bases, with 17 bases between the two germline ends. The CDR3 extends over 16 amino acids. The CDR3 nucleotides read TGTGCCAGCAGCTCAAGGACAAGACGAGTGAACACTGAAGCTTTCTTT. Residues: CASSSRTRRVNTEAFF.

At least ten counts were recorded for this clonotype. The chain employs TRBV9 and TRBJ2-7; TRBD1 agrees at 10 bases. CDR1 SGDLS and CDR2 YYNGEE come from the germline V gene. Losses at the gene ends were 1 base for V and 7 bases for J; bases not matched to a gene: 8. The length of the CDR3 is 15 residues. For the CDR3, the DNA is TGTGCCAGCAGCGTATGGGGACAGGGGTCTCAAGAGCAGTACTTC. Protein: CASSVWGQGSQEQYF.